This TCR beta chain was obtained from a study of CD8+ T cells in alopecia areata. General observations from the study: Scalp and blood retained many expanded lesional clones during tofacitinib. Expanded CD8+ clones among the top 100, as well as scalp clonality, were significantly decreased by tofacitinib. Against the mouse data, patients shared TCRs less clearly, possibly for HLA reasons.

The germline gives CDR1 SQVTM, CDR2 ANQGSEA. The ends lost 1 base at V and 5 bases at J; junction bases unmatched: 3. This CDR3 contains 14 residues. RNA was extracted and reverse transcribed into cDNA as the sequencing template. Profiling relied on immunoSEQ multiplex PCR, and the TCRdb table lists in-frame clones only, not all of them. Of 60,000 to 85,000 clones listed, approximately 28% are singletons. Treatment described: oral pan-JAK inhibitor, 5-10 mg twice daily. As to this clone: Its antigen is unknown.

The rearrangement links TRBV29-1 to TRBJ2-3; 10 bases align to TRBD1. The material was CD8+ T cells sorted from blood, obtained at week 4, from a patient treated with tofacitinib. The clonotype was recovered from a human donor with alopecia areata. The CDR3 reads CSVEADRGKDTQYF. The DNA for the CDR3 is TGCAGCGTTGAAGCGGACAGGGGGAAAGATACGCAGTATTTT.